These 23 T cell receptor beta chains were sequenced from one sample in a study of metastatic and nonmetastatic thyroid tumors. TCRdb re-called the PCR reads with MiXCR. This sample has 80,000 to 85,000 clones, with around 12% found just once. Among the patients, none had received any treatment before thyroid surgery. Specimen: tumor tissue. These receptors originate from a female donor with papillary thyroid cancer or a benign thyroid nodule (not recorded which). Some clones in this sample may be carry-over from other donors' samples.

With regard to this clone: It may be a read error: a sequence one base away is much more abundant. The CDR3 is CASSLIGKGTDTQYF. The CDR3 nucleotides are TGTGCCAGCTCTCTTATAGGAAAGGGCACAGATACGCAGTATTTT. This rearrangement joins TRBV18 to TRBJ2-3; unclear D gene. Trimming pared 6 bases from V and 1 base from J, leaving 14 bases between. The germline CDR1 and CDR2 sequences are KGHSH and LQKENI. The CDR3 loop spans 15 amino acids.

The chain carries TRBV2 and TRBJ1-1; TRBD1 aligns across 7 bases. CDR1 SNHLY and CDR2 FYNNEI come from the germline V gene. This CDR3 is built from 12 residues. V lost 11 bases and J lost 5; bases outside the gene matches: 8. CDR3 protein: CAAGRGLTEAFF. Written as DNA, the CDR3 is TGTGCCGCGGGAAGGGGGCTAACTGAAGCTTTCTTT.

Many counts were recorded for this clone. The V call is TRBV2, the J call TRBJ1-2, with D possibly TRBD1 on 6 matching bases. The V end lost 4 bases, the J end lost 2 bases, and 17 bases lay between the germline ends. The CDR3 has 16 amino acids. CDR1 and CDR2 (germline): SNHLY, FYNNEI. In DNA form, the CDR3 reads TGTGCCAGCAGTGGAACCACAGGGAAGAACAACTATGGCTACACCTTC. Translation gives CASSGTTGKNNYGYTF.

This clone was seen only a few times. CDR3: CASSYLGTGGNSPLHF. The DNA of the CDR3 is TGTGCCAGCAGTTACCTAGGGACAGGCGGCAATTCACCCCTCCACTTT. The chain combines TRBV6-2 or TRBV6-3 with TRBJ1-6; 8 bases map to TRBD1. Germline V CDR1 and CDR2: MNHEY, SVGEGT. CDR3 length: 16 amino acids. J lost 7 bases, V lost 2 bases, and 7 bases had no gene match.

The table lists this clone with many counts. V and J are TRBV20-1 and TRBJ2-7, with 9 bases that match TRBD1. Germline CDR1 reads DFQATT; CDR2 reads SNEGSKA (reference sequence). The CDR3 is 15 amino acids. Unmatched junction bases numbered 10, after V lost 6 bases and J lost 1 base. Here the CDR3 reads CSAGARDRVSYEQYF. CDR3 DNA sequence: TGCAGTGCAGGCGCCCGGGACAGGGTTTCCTACGAGCAGTACTTC.

This clone was found many times. The chain recombines TRBV30 with TRBJ2-1, with D perhaps matching TRBD1 (6 bases). V was trimmed by 4 bases and J by 4 bases, leaving 14 bases between them. CDR1 and CDR2 from the germline V gene are GTSNPN and SVGIG (reference sequence). The CDR3 covers 14 residues. The CDR3 protein is CAWTAWDKYNEQFF. In DNA, the CDR3 is TGTGCCTGGACCGCGTGGGACAAATACAATGAGCAGTTCTTC.

This clone has only a few counts. This same CDR3 is encoded by further DNA sequences in the sample. The chain employs TRBV12-3 or TRBV12-4 and TRBJ2-7; D call uncertain. V was pared by 6 bases and J by 1 base, with 4 bases between. This CDR3 comprises 11 residues. The CDR3: CASSHSYEQYF. The DNA of the CDR3 is TGTGCCAGCAGCCATTCCTACGAGCAGTACTTC.

Remarks on this clone: A much larger clone lies one base from this, so it may be a read error. The chain employs TRBV7-3 and TRBJ1-5; a weak D match, TRBD1 (5 bases). Germline V gene sequence: CDR1 SGHTA, CDR2 FQGTGA. The CDR3 spans 13 residues. CDR3 nucleotides: TGTGCCAGCAGCTTAGGGGCCTATCAGCCCCAGAATTTT. It specifies CASSLGAYQPQNF.

The V and J genes are TRBV20-1 and TRBJ2-7; no reliable D call. The CDR3 is 15 residues long. V was pared by 0 bases and J by 3 bases, with 15 bases between. Per the germline V gene, CDR1 is DFQATT and CDR2 is SNEGSKA (reference sequence). The DNA for the CDR3 is TGCAGTGCTAGAGATCCTGCTATCCGATACTACGAGCAGTACTTC. It specifies CSARDPAIRYYEQYF.

This clone was counted between two and nine times. The chain combines TRBV10-2 with TRBJ2-7, with D possibly TRBD2 on 5 matching bases. V lost 10 bases to trimming and J lost 3 bases, with 19 bases between them. Germline loops: CDR1 WSHSY, CDR2 SAAADI. CDR3 size: 14 residues. This CDR3 reads CAIRPLADDYEQYF. CDR3 coding DNA: TGCGCCATCAGACCGCTAGCTGATGACTACGAGCAGTACTTC.

The sample holds a few counts of this clone. This may be a read error: a much more frequent sequence differs by one nucleotide. V usage is TRBV6-4 and J usage is TRBJ2-3; maybe TRBD1 (7 bases). The V end lost 10 bases, the J end lost 2 bases, and 13 bases lay between the germline ends. This CDR3 spans 13 amino acids. CDR1 and CDR2 (germline): MRHNA, SNTAGT. The CDR3 loop reads CATRGTSTDTQYF. For the CDR3, the DNA is TGTGCCACCAGGGGGACTTCCACAGATACGCAGTATTTT.

Many counts were recorded for this clone. The genes are TRBV28 and TRBJ1-2, with a possible D match to TRBD1 (6 bases). This CDR3 comprises 15 residues. Germline loops: CDR1 MDHEN, CDR2 SYDVKM. The V and J ends lost 5 bases and 2 bases respectively, with 15 bases between them. Here the CDR3 DNA reads TGTGCCAGCAGTCCCCCAGGGGCTCCCAACTATGGCTACACCTTC. It encodes CASSPPGAPNYGYTF.

Concerning this clone: Mismatch with germline at one junction end may stem from a read error. The chain joins TRBV20-1 to TRBJ2-7; TRBD1 agrees at 9 bases. Germline CDR1 DFQATT, CDR2 SNEGSKA (reference sequence). This CDR3 comprises 16 residues. Here the CDR3 reads CSSWGTGRGSSYEQYF. The CDR3 nucleotides read TGCAGTTCCTGGGGGACAGGGAGGGGTAGCTCCTACGAGCAGTATTTC.

Only a few counts were recorded for this clone. A read error may be the cause here, since a much bigger clone is one base away. The chain combines TRBV6-2 or TRBV6-3 with TRBJ2-2; D perhaps matches TRBD2 (5 bases). The CDR3 is made up of 15 amino acids. The germline V gene has CDR1 MNHEY and CDR2 SVGEGT. In DNA, the CDR3 is TGTGCCAGCAACGACGGGGATTCGAACACCTGGGAGCTGTTTTTT. Translating it yields CASNDGDSNTWELFF.

In this sample, this clone turned up many times. The chain is built from TRBV11-2 and TRBJ2-7; 8 bases align to TRBD2. The CDR3 runs 15 residues. In germline, CDR1 is SGHAT, CDR2 FQNNGV. Unmatched junction bases numbered 5, after V lost 0 bases and J lost 4 bases. This CDR3 reads CASSLEAGAFYEQYF. The CDR3 DNA follows: TGTGCCAGCAGCTTAGAAGCGGGGGCCTTTTACGAGCAGTACTTC.

With respect to this clone: The germline gene is not matched at one end of the junction; a read error may be the cause. The chain carries TRBV6-2 or TRBV6-3 and TRBJ2-2, with D possibly being TRBD1 or TRBD2 (7 bases each). CDR3 length: 16 amino acids. Germline V gene sequence: CDR1 MNHEY, CDR2 SVGEGT. CDR3 residues: CASSPQGGLPGGDLFF. For the CDR3, the DNA is TGTGCCAGCAGCCCCCAGGGGGGGCTTCCCGGCGGGGATCTGTTTTTT.

This clone was counted ten times or more. This sequence joins TRBV11-3 and TRBJ1-2, with 7 bases aligning to TRBD1. The J segment lost 7 bases and the V segment lost 5 bases, leaving 13 bases of the junction unmatched. The CDR3 covers 15 residues. Germline lookup yields CDR1 SGHNT and CDR2 YENEEA. CDR3 coding DNA: TGTGCCAGCAGCATACATCGAACAGGGGTCTCTGGCTACACCTTC. It yields the protein CASSIHRTGVSGYTF.

On this clone: A much more abundant neighbour one base away suggests this may be a read error. As the CDR3 is not closed by the conserved phenylalanine or tryptophan, this likely results from a read error. V gene TRBV20-1 combines with J gene TRBJ2-3, with 14 bases aligning to TRBD2. The CDR3 is 20 amino acids. V shed 6 bases and J 2 bases; nucleotides not matched to a gene: 19. The germline CDR1 and CDR2 sequences are DFQATT and SNEGSKA (reference sequence). CDR3 sequence reads: CSALAGTSGRGTFYTDTQYL. In DNA form, the CDR3 reads TGCAGTGCACTCGCCGGGACTAGCGGGAGAGGAACCTTTTACACAGATACGCAGTATCTT.

This clone has ten or more counts. A read error may produce the germline difference seen at one junction end. J is TRBJ2-5 and V is TRBV7-7, with D perhaps matching TRBD1 or TRBD2 (6 bases each). This CDR3 contains 14 residues. Germline CDR1 reads SSHAT; CDR2 reads FNYEAQ (reference sequence). The CDR3 here is CASSAGGPQETQYF. The CDR3 nucleotides read TGTGCTAGCAGCGCTGGGGGGCCCCAAGAGACCCAGTACTTC.

This clone showed up just a few times. V is TRBV6-1 and J is TRBJ2-3; D is ambiguous. The CDR3 sequence is 14 residues long. The germline CDR1 and CDR2 sequences are MNHNS and SASEGT. V dropped 4 bases and J dropped 3 bases, with 11 bases sitting between them. The CDR3 coding sequence is TGTGCCAGCAGTGGATACGATGGAACAGATACGCAGTATTTT. As protein: CASSGYDGTDTQYF.

This clone was counted many times. This chain connects TRBV4-1 to TRBJ1-1; 7 bases match TRBD1. V gave up 2 bases and J gave up 8 bases; unmatched junction bases: 8. CDR3 length: 14 residues. Germline loops: CDR1 MGHRA, CDR2 YSYEKL. This chain's CDR3 is CASSQTGQWWEAFF. CDR3 DNA sequence: TGCGCCAGCAGCCAAACGGGACAGTGGTGGGAAGCTTTCTTT.

This clone showed up just a few times. A much bigger clone sits one base away, suggesting this may be a read error. CDR3 bases: TGCAGTGCTTTGGGGACAGGGGTTTCCGAGCAGTACTTC. It is translated as CSALGTGVSEQYF. The chain carries TRBV20-1 and TRBJ2-7; 10 positions match TRBD1. CDR1 and CDR2 (germline): DFQATT, SNEGSKA (reference sequence). CDR3 length: 13 residues. Trimming removed 5 bases from V and 6 bases from J; junction bases left unmatched: 7.

About this clone itself: A much larger clone differs by one base, so this may be a read error. This rearrangement joins TRBV11-1 to TRBJ1-3; D is possibly TRBD1 (6 bases). The CDR3 has 15 residues. V lost 7 bases to trimming and J lost 1 base, with 14 bases between them. Looked up from germline, CDR1 is SGHAT and CDR2 is FQDESV (reference sequence). CDR3 coding DNA: TGTGCCAGCATCCCGGGGGGGCAGTCTGGAAACACCATATATTTT. Translating gives CASIPGGQSGNTIYF. Full variable domain (missing parts from reference TRBV11-1 and TRBJ1-3): EAEVAQSPRYKITEKSQAVAFWCDPISGHATLYWYRQILGQGPELLVQFQDESVVDDSQLPKDRFSAERLKGVDSTLKIQPAELGDSAMYLCASIPGGQSGNTIYFGEGSWLTVV.